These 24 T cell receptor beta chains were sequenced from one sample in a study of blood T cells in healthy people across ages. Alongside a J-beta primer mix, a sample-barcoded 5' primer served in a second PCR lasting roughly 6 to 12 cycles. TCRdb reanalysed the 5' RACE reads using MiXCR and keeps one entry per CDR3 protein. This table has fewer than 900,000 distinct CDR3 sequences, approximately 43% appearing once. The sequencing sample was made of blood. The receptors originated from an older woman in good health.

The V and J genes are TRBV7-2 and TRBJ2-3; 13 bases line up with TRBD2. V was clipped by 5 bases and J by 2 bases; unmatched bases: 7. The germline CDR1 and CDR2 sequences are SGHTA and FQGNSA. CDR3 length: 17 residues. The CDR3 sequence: CASSHRTSGGYTDTQYF. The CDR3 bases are TGTGCCAGCAGCCACAGGACTAGCGGGGGTTACACAGATACGCAGTATTTT.

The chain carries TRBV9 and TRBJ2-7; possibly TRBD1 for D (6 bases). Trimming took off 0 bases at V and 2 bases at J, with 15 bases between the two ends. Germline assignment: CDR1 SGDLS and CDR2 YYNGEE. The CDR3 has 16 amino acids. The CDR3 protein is CASSVAAGALPYEQYF. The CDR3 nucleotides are TGTGCCAGCAGCGTAGCGGCAGGGGCCTTGCCCTACGAGCAGTACTTC.

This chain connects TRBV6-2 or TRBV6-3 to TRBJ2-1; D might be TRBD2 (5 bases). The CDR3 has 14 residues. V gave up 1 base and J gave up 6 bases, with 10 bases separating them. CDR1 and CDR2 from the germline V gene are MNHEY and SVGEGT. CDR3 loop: CASSYLSGPNEQFF. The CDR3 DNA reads TGTGCCAGCAGTTACTTGAGCGGCCCCAATGAGCAGTTCTTC.

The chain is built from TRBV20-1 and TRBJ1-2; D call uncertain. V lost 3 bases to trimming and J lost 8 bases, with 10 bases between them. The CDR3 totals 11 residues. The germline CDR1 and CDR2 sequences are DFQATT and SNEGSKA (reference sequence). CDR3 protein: CSASRPPGYTF. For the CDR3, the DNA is TGCAGTGCTAGCCGGCCCCCCGGCTACACCTTC.

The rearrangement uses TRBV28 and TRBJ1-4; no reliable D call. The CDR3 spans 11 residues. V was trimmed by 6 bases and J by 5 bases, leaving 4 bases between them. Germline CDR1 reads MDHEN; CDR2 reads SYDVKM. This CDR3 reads CASRINEKLFF. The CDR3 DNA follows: TGTGCCAGCAGAATAAATGAAAAACTGTTTTTT.

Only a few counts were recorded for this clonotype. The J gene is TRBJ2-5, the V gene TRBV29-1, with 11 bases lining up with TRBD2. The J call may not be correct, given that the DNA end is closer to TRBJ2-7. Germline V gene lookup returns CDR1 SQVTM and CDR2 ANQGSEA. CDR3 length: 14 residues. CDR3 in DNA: TGCAGCGTGCTAGCGGGAGGTGCCACTTACGAGCAGTACTTC. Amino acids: CSVLAGGATYEQYF.

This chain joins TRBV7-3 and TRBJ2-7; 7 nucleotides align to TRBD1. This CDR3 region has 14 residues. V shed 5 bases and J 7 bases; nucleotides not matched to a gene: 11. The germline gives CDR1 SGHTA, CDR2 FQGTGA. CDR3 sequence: CASSPKTQGDEQYF. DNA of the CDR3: TGTGCCAGCAGCCCCAAAACCCAGGGGGATGAGCAGTACTTC.

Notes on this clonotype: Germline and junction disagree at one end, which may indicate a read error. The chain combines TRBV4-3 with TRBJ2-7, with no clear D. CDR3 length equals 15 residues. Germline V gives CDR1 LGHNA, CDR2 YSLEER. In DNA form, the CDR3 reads TGCACCAGCAGCCAAGGGTGGGCGGCCTCCTACGAGCAGTACTTC. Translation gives CTSSQGWAASYEQYF.

CDR3: CASSSGLAGGPPYNEQYF. CDR3 coding DNA: TGTGCCAGCAGTTCAGGACTAGCGGGAGGGCCCCCCTACAATGAGCAGTACTTC. This chain links TRBV28 with TRBJ2-1; 15 bases are a match to TRBD2. The DNA end lines up better with TRBJ2-7; the J call may be wrong. This CDR3 is 18 amino acids long. Germline V gene lookup returns CDR1 MDHEN and CDR2 SYDVKM.

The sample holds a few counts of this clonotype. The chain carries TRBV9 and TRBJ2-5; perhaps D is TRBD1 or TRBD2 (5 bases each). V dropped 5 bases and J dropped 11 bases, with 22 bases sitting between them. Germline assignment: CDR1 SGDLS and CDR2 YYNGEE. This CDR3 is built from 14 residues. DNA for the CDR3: TGTGCCAGCAGGAAATCCCTGGCGGTGGGGGAGCAGTACTTC. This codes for CASRKSLAVGEQYF.

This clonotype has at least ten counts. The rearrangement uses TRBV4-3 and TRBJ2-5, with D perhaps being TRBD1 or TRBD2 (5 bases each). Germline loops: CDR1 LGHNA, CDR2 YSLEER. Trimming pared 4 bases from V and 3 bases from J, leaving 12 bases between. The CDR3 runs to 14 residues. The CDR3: CASSLSGTEETQYF. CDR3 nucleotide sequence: TGCGCCAGCAGCCTGTCCGGGACGGAAGAGACCCAGTACTTC.

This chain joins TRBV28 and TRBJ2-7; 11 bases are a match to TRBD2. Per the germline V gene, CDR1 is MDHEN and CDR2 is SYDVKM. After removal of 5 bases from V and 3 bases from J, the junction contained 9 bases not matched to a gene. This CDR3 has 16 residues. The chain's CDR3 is CASSRLGTSGFYEQYF. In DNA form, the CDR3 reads TGTGCCAGCAGTCGGCTGGGGACTAGCGGATTCTACGAGCAGTACTTC.

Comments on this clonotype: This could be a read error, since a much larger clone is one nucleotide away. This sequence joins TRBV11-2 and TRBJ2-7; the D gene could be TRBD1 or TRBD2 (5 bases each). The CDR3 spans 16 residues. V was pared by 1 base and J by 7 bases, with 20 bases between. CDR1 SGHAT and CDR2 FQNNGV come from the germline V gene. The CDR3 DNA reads TGTGCCAGCAGCTTAGGACCGGGCCGGGGCTACAATGAGCAGTACTTC. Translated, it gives CASSLGPGRGYNEQYF.

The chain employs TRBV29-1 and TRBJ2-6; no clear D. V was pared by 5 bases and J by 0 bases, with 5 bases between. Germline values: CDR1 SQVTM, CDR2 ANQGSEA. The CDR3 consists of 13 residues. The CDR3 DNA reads TGCAGCGTTTCGCACTCTGGGGCCAACGTCCTGACTTTC. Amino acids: CSVSHSGANVLTF.

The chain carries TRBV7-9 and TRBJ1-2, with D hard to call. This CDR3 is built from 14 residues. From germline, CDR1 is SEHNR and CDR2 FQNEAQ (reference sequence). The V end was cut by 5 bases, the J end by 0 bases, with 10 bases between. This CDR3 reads CASSPTVANYGYTF. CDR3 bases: TGTGCCAGCAGCCCGACGGTAGCTAACTATGGCTACACCTTC.

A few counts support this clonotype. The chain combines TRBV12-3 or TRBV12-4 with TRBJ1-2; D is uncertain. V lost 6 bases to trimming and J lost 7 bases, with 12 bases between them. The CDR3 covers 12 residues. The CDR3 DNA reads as TGTGCCAGCAGCCCGTACACCCTTGGCTACACCTTC. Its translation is CASSPYTLGYTF.

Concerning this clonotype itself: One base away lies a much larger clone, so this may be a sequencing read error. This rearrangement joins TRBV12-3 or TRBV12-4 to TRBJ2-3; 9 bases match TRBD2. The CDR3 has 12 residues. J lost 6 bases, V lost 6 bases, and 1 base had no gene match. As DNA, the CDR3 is TGTGCCAGCAGAGCGGGGGGCGATACGCAGTATTTT. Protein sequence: CASRAGGDTQYF.

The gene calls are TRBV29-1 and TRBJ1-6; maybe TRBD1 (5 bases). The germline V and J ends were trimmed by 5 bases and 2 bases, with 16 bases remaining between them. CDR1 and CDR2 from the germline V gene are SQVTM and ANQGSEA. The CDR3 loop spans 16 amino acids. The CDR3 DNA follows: TGCAGCGTTTCAGAAGGGGCGGAAGCCTATAATTCACCCCTCCACTTT. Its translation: CSVSEGAEAYNSPLHF.

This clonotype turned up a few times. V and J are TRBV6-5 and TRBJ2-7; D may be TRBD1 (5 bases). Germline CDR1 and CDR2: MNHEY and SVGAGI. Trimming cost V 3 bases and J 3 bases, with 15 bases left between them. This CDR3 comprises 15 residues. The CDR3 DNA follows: TGTGCCAGCAGTTATCTTCAGGGTTTGAACTACGAGCAGTACTTC. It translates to CASSYLQGLNYEQYF.

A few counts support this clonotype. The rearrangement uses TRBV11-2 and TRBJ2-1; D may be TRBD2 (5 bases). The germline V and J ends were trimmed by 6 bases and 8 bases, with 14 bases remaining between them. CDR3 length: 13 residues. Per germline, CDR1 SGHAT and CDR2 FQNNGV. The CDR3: CASRQPGSDEQFF. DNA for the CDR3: TGTGCCAGCAGACAACCGGGGTCTGATGAGCAGTTCTTC.

Here the CDR3 DNA reads TGTGCCAGCAGTGAGGATGTCGACAGGGAGGGTGGCTACACCTTC. Protein: CASSEDVDREGGYTF. The chain has TRBV6-1 and TRBJ1-2; 7 bases align to TRBD1. This CDR3 region has 15 residues. Germline V gives CDR1 MNHNS, CDR2 SASEGT. J gave up 7 bases and V 3 bases, and 11 bases lay outside the gene matches.

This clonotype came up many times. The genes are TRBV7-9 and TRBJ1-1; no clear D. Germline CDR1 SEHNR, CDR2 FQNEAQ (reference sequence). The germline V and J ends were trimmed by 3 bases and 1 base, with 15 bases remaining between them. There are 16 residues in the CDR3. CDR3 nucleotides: TGTGCCAGCAGCTTTGCGGCCCCCGGAGGGAACACTGAAGCTTTCTTT. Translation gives CASSFAAPGGNTEAFF.

The CDR3 spells CASSALTGDFEQYF. The CDR3 region has the DNA TGTGCCAGCAGCGCACTGACAGGGGATTTCGAGCAGTACTTC. V usage is TRBV7-9 and J usage is TRBJ2-7, with TRBD1 matching 8 bases. The CDR3 loop spans 14 amino acids. V shed 5 bases, J shed 6 bases, and the junction held 9 bases outside the gene matches. Germline-derived CDR1 and CDR2 are SEHNR and FQNEAQ (reference sequence).

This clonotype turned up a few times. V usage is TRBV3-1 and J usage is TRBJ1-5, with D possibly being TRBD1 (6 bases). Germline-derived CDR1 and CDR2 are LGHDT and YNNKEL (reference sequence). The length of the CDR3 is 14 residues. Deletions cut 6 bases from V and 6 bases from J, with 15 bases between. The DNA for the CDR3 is TGTGCCAGCAGGGATACAGGGTCGGGTCAGCCCCAGCATTTT. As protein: CASRDTGSGQPQHF.